These T cell receptor beta chains were read from a single sample in a study of OX40 agonist ivuxolimab in advanced cancers. Assay: immunoSEQ multiplex PCR; the TCRdb copy retains only in-frame clones and omits some. In the table there are 52,000 or so clones, roughly 84% of which are singletons. The material was CD4+ or CD8+ T cells sorted from blood, obtained in a trial of the OX40 agonist ivuxolimab. These receptors were collected from an adult with an advanced solid tumor such as melanoma, head and neck, liver or kidney cancer. Each CDR3 is given with its conserved first and last residue. D genes are given only for firm matches. Only some rows state a clone size, as once, few, many or a class for expanded clones.

J gene: TRBJ1-1
V gene: TRBV6-1
clone size: NA
D gene: NA
CDR3 DNA: TGTGCCAGCAACCCGATGGGCAACACTGAAGCTTTCTTT
CDR3 protein: CASNPMGNTEAFF

J gene: TRBJ2-5
V gene: TRBV27
clone size: NA
D gene: NA
CDR3 DNA: TGTGCCAGCAGTTTGGCCCGGGACCTCCAAGAGACCCAGTACTTC
CDR3 protein: CASSLARDLQETQYF

J gene: TRBJ2-7
V gene: TRBV7-2
clone size: NA
D gene: TRBD2
CDR3 DNA: TGTGCCAGCAGCTTGTCTAGCGGACAACTGCAGTACTTC
CDR3 protein: CASSLSSGQLQYF

J gene: TRBJ1-1
V gene: TRBV7-2
clone size: NA
D gene: TRBD1
CDR3 DNA: TGTGCCAGCAGCTTAGGCCTCACAGGGGAGACTGAAGCTTTCTTT
CDR3 protein: CASSLGLTGETEAFF

J gene: TRBJ2-3
V gene: TRBV18
clone size: NA
D gene: NA
CDR3 DNA: TGTGCCAGCTCACCTTCTATAAACCCAGATACGCAGTATTTT
CDR3 protein: CASSPSINPDTQYF

J gene: TRBJ2-5
V gene: TRBV5-1
clone size: NA
D gene: NA
CDR3 DNA: TGCGCCAGCAGTGGACCAAGAGAGGGGACCCAGTACTTC
CDR3 protein: CASSGPREGTQYF

J gene: TRBJ1-2
V gene: TRBV6-1
clone size: NA
D gene: NA
CDR3 DNA: TGTGCCAGCAGTGAACTTGGGAACACTAACTATGGCTACACCTTC
CDR3 protein: CASSELGNTNYGYTF

J gene: TRBJ1-1
V gene: TRBV6-5
clone size: NA
D gene: NA
CDR3 DNA: TGTGCCAGCAGCCCTCTATTGAACACTGAAGCTTTCTTT
CDR3 protein: CASSPLLNTEAFF

J gene: TRBJ1-6
V gene: TRBV4-1
clone size: NA
D gene: NA
CDR3 DNA: TGCGCCAGCAGCCAATATTCACTCCCGGGACTGATTTCACCCCTCCACTTT
CDR3 protein: CASSQYSLPGLISPLHF

J gene: TRBJ2-1
V gene: TRBV7-9
clone size: NA
D gene: TRBD2
CDR3 DNA: TGTGCCAGCAGCTTGGTTATAGCGGGAGGTCTCGAGCAGTTCTTC
CDR3 protein: CASSLVIAGGLEQFF

J gene: TRBJ2-7
V gene: TRBV6-6
clone size: NA
D gene: TRBD1
CDR3 DNA: TGTGCCAGCAGTTACGGACAGGGGGCCAGCGAGCAGTACTTC
CDR3 protein: CASSYGQGASEQYF

J gene: TRBJ2-3
V gene: TRBV10-3
clone size: NA
D gene: NA
CDR3 DNA: TGTGCCATCAAAGGTTTAAGTAGCAGGGATACGCAGTATTTT
CDR3 protein: CAIKGLSSRDTQYF

J gene: TRBJ2-7
V gene: TRBV7-8
clone size: NA
D gene: NA
CDR3 DNA: TGTGCCAGCAGCTCCTATGCGTACGAGCAGTACTTC
CDR3 protein: CASSSYAYEQYF

J gene: TRBJ1-1
V gene: TRBV29-1
clone size: NA
D gene: TRBD1
CDR3 DNA: TGCAGCGTTGACGGTTACAGGGGGAACACTGAAGCTTTCTTT
CDR3 protein: CSVDGYRGNTEAFF

J gene: TRBJ1-2
V gene: TRBV7-2
clone size: NA
D gene: NA
CDR3 DNA: TGTGCCAGCAGCTTAGATAGGACAGTGGATGGCTACACCTTC
CDR3 protein: CASSLDRTVDGYTF

J gene: TRBJ2-2
V gene: TRBV19
clone size: NA
D gene: TRBD1
CDR3 DNA: TGTGCCACTTCCGGGACAGGGGGAGCCGGGGAGCTGTTTTTT
CDR3 protein: CATSGTGGAGELFF

J gene: TRBJ2-2
V gene: TRBV5-1
clone size: NA
D gene: NA
CDR3 DNA: TGCGCCAGCAGCCCCAGAAGGCAGGGTCAGGTCGGGGAGCTGTTTTTT
CDR3 protein: CASSPRRQGQVGELFF

J gene: TRBJ1-2
V gene: TRBV7-9
clone size: medium-sized
D gene: TRBD1
CDR3 DNA: TGTGCCAGCAGCTCTAAGGGCCCCAGGGGGCATGATGGCTACACCTTC
CDR3 protein: CASSSKGPRGHDGYTF

J gene: TRBJ1-3
V gene: TRBV30
clone size: NA
D gene: NA
CDR3 DNA: TGTGCCTGGGAAACAGGGACTGGAAACACCATATATTTT
CDR3 protein: CAWETGTGNTIYF

J gene: TRBJ1-1
V gene: TRBV28
clone size: few
D gene: NA
CDR3 DNA: TGTGCCAGCGGGACGGCGAGTAGGGGGGGCACTGAAGCTTTCTTT
CDR3 protein: CASGTASRGGTEAFF

J gene: TRBJ1-2
V gene: TRBV7-2
clone size: NA
D gene: NA
CDR3 DNA: TGTGCCAGCGGAGGTCGCAACAGCCTCTATGGCTACACCTTC
CDR3 protein: CASGGRNSLYGYTF

J gene: TRBJ1-6
V gene: TRBV6-4
clone size: NA
D gene: TRBD1
CDR3 DNA: TGTGCCAGCAGGAACACCAACAGGGGACAGCATTCACCCCTCCACTTT
CDR3 protein: CASRNTNRGQHSPLHF

J gene: TRBJ2-7
V gene: TRBV6-1
clone size: NA
D gene: NA
CDR3 DNA: TGTGCCAGCGGTGGGGAAGCCTACGAGCAGTACTTC
CDR3 protein: CASGGEAYEQYF

J gene: TRBJ1-2
V gene: TRBV6-6
clone size: NA
D gene: NA
CDR3 DNA: TGTGCCAGCAGTCCTGGAAGCTACTATGGCTACACCTTC
CDR3 protein: CASSPGSYYGYTF

J gene: TRBJ2-7
V gene: TRBV7-2
clone size: NA
D gene: NA
CDR3 DNA: TGTGCCAGCAGCTTAAACAGGGAGACCTACGAGCAGTACTTC
CDR3 protein: CASSLNRETYEQYF

J gene: TRBJ2-7
V gene: TRBV6-5
clone size: NA
D gene: TRBD2
CDR3 DNA: TGTGCCAGCAGTGGGACTAGCGGGATGAACTACGAGCAGTACTTC
CDR3 protein: CASSGTSGMNYEQYF

J gene: TRBJ2-3
V gene: TRBV9
clone size: NA
D gene: TRBD1
CDR3 DNA: TGTGCCAGCAGCCCAAGGGGACAGGGATTCACAGATACGCAGTATTTT
CDR3 protein: CASSPRGQGFTDTQYF

J gene: TRBJ1-1
V gene: TRBV7-3
clone size: NA
D gene: TRBD1
CDR3 DNA: TGTGCCAGCAGCTTAGATCCGGGACAGGGGGCCTATGGAGCTTTCTTT
CDR3 protein: CASSLDPGQGAYGAFF

J gene: TRBJ2-6
V gene: TRBV10-3
clone size: NA
D gene: NA
CDR3 DNA: TGTGCCATCAGTGAGTCGAGTGGGGCCAACGTCCTGACTTTC
CDR3 protein: CAISESSGANVLTF

J gene: TRBJ2-5
V gene: TRBV19
clone size: NA
D gene: TRBD1
CDR3 DNA: TGTGCCAGTAAGTCTTCAGGGGGCGTCTGGGAGACCCAGTACTTC
CDR3 protein: CASKSSGGVWETQYF

J gene: TRBJ1-1
V gene: TRBV4-3
clone size: NA
D gene: NA
CDR3 DNA: TGCGCCAGCAGCCAAGATATAGGTCGAACCACTGAAGCTTTCTTT
CDR3 protein: CASSQDIGRTTEAFF

J gene: TRBJ2-5
V gene: TRBV25-1
clone size: NA
D gene: NA
CDR3 DNA: TGTGCCAGCAGGCTATCGGACTCACAAGAGACCCAGTACTTC
CDR3 protein: CASRLSDSQETQYF

J gene: TRBJ2-1
V gene: TRBV5-6
clone size: NA
D gene: TRBD2
CDR3 DNA: TGTGCCAGCAGCTTGCCGGGGGGGCCCTACAATGAGCAGTTCTTC
CDR3 protein: CASSLPGGPYNEQFF

J gene: TRBJ2-2
V gene: TRBV4-2
clone size: NA
D gene: NA
CDR3 DNA: TGTGCCAGCAGCCAAGCCATCATCGAGGTCACCGGGGAGCTGTTTTTT
CDR3 protein: CASSQAIIEVTGELFF

J gene: TRBJ2-6
V gene: TRBV28
clone size: once
D gene: NA
CDR3 DNA: TGTGCCAGCAGTGGACAGACCTCTGGGGCCAACGTCCTGACTTTC
CDR3 protein: CASSGQTSGANVLTF

J gene: TRBJ2-5
V gene: TRBV30
clone size: NA
D gene: NA
CDR3 DNA: TGTGCCTGGAGTAATGACGTCCGCCAAGAGACCCAGTACTTC
CDR3 protein: CAWSNDVRQETQYF

J gene: TRBJ1-1
V gene: TRBV18
clone size: NA
D gene: TRBD1
CDR3 DNA: TGTGCCAGCTCAGTAATACCCGGGACAGGGGGCACTGAAGCTTTCTTT
CDR3 protein: CASSVIPGTGGTEAFF

J gene: TRBJ2-7
V gene: TRBV18
clone size: NA
D gene: TRBD1
CDR3 DNA: TGTGCCAGCTCACCACCGGGACAGGGTTTCCACGAGCAGTACTTC
CDR3 protein: CASSPPGQGFHEQYF

J gene: TRBJ1-2
V gene: TRBV5-1
clone size: NA
D gene: NA
CDR3 DNA: TGCGCCAGCAGTCGTGAGGGGCCTATATTTCCTAACTATGGCTACACCTTC
CDR3 protein: CASSREGPIFPNYGYTF

J gene: TRBJ2-7
V gene: TRBV7-2
clone size: NA
D gene: NA
CDR3 DNA: TGTGCCAGCAGCTTAGGAGGTGGGCTTGGGGAGCAGTACTTC
CDR3 protein: CASSLGGGLGEQYF

J gene: TRBJ2-5
V gene: TRBV7-2
clone size: NA
D gene: NA
CDR3 DNA: TGTGCCAGCAGCTTAGAAAGGTGGCAGACCCAGTACTTC
CDR3 protein: CASSLERWQTQYF

J gene: TRBJ2-3
V gene: TRBV7-2
clone size: NA
D gene: NA
CDR3 DNA: TGTGCCAGCAGCGCGGGACGGACAGATACGCAGTATTTT
CDR3 protein: CASSAGRTDTQYF

J gene: TRBJ2-7
V gene: TRBV6-6
clone size: NA
D gene: NA
CDR3 DNA: TGTGCCAGCAGTTACACAGGGCCCTACGAGCAGTACTTC
CDR3 protein: CASSYTGPYEQYF

J gene: TRBJ2-1
V gene: TRBV6-5
clone size: once
D gene: TRBD1
CDR3 DNA: TGTGCCAGCAGTCGACAGGGCGACAATGAGCAGTTCTTC
CDR3 protein: CASSRQGDNEQFF

J gene: TRBJ2-3
V gene: TRBV4-3
clone size: NA
D gene: NA
CDR3 DNA: TGCGCCAGCAGCCAAAGGGCGAGCACAGATACGCAGTATTTT
CDR3 protein: CASSQRASTDTQYF

J gene: TRBJ2-5
V gene: TRBV28
clone size: NA
D gene: TRBD2
CDR3 DNA: TGTGCCAGCAGTCCGCTAGCGGGAGTCGAGACCCAGTACTTC
CDR3 protein: CASSPLAGVETQYF

J gene: TRBJ1-1
V gene: TRBV28
clone size: NA
D gene: NA
CDR3 DNA: TGTGCCATCAAGACGGGGAACACTGAAGCTTTCTTT
CDR3 protein: CAIKTGNTEAFF

J gene: TRBJ1-5
V gene: TRBV2
clone size: NA
D gene: NA
CDR3 DNA: TGTGCCAGCAGAACGCGACAGGAGTGGGATCAGCCCCAGCATTTT
CDR3 protein: CASRTRQEWDQPQHF

J gene: TRBJ2-1
V gene: TRBV11-3
clone size: NA
D gene: NA
CDR3 DNA: TGTGCCAGCAGCCCAGACGGCACCTCCTACAATGAGCAGTTCTTC
CDR3 protein: CASSPDGTSYNEQFF

J gene: TRBJ1-2
V gene: TRBV7-9
clone size: NA
D gene: NA
CDR3 DNA: TGTGCCAGCAGCTTTTACAGAAACTATGGCTACACCTTC
CDR3 protein: CASSFYRNYGYTF

J gene: TRBJ2-1
V gene: TRBV10-3
clone size: once
D gene: NA
CDR3 DNA: TGTGCCATCAGTGAGTCGACCTGGAGACATGAGCAGTTCTTC
CDR3 protein: CAISESTWRHEQFF

J gene: TRBJ2-1
V gene: TRBV5-1
clone size: NA
D gene: TRBD2
CDR3 DNA: TGCGCCAGCAGCCCGACTAGCGGGAGTTTAAATGAGCAGTTCTTC
CDR3 protein: CASSPTSGSLNEQFF

J gene: TRBJ2-5
V gene: TRBV19
clone size: NA
D gene: NA
CDR3 DNA: TGTGCCAGTAGGCCTCCGGGCAGCGGCGAGACCCAGTACTTC
CDR3 protein: CASRPPGSGETQYF